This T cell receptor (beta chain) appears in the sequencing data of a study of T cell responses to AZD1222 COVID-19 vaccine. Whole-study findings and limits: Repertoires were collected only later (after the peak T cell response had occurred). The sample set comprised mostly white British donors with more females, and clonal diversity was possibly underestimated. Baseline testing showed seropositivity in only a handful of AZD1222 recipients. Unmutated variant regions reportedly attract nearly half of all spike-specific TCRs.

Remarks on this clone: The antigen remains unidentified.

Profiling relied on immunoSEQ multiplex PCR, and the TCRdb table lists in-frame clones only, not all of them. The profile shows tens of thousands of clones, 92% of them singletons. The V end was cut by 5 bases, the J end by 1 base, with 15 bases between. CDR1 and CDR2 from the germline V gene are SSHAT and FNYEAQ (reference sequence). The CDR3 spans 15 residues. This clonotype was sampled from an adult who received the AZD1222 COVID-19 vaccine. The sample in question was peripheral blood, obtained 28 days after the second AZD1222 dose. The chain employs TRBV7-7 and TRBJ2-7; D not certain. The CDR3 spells CASSPDAAGSYEQYF. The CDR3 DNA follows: TGTGCCAGCAGCCCAGACGCAGCAGGATCCTACGAGCAGTACTTC.